This passage covers 26 T cell receptor beta chains from one sample sequenced in a study of blood T cells in healthy people across ages. Using a J-beta primer mix together with a sample-barcoded 5' primer, a second PCR was run for roughly 6 to 12 cycles. TCRdb itself ran the 5' RACE reads through MiXCR, one entry per CDR3 protein. The sample yields 550,000 to 750,000 distinct CDR3 sequences, roughly 21% seen once. Specimen: blood. Receptors were obtained from a man aged 70-80 years in good health.

This clonotype has a handful of counts. The chain has TRBV3-1 and TRBJ2-7, with a possible D match to TRBD2 (6 bases). The CDR3 has 14 amino acids. CDR1 LGHDT and CDR2 YNNKEL come from the germline V gene (reference sequence). Trimming removed 0 bases from V and 3 bases from J, with 9 bases in between. The CDR3 region has the DNA TGTGCCAGCAGCCAAGATTGGGGGGTCTACGAGCAGTACTTC. As protein: CASSQDWGVYEQYF.

With respect to this clonotype: The CDR3 does not close with the conserved phenylalanine or tryptophan, likely indicating a read error. The chain has TRBV28 and TRBJ2-7, with D tentatively TRBD1 (5 bases). Trimming pared 8 bases from V and 1 base from J, leaving 15 bases between. This CDR3 has 14 amino acids. From germline, CDR1 is MDHEN and CDR2 SYDVKM. Here the CDR3 reads CASCAPGSSYEQYL. The CDR3, as DNA: TGTGCCAGCTGCGCCCCAGGGTCATCCTACGAGCAGTACTTG.

This clonotype has only one observation. The rearrangement links TRBV29-1 to TRBJ1-2, with D possibly being TRBD1 (6 bases). CDR1 SQVTM and CDR2 ANQGSEA come from the germline V gene. Trimming cost V 7 bases and J 6 bases, with 15 bases left between them. CDR3 length: 12 residues. The chain's CDR3 is CSALGGGDGYTF. CDR3 in DNA: TGCAGCGCCCTTGGAGGGGGTGATGGCTACACCTTC.

This sequence joins TRBV28 and TRBJ2-2, with 8 bases aligning to TRBD1. Germline loops: CDR1 MDHEN, CDR2 SYDVKM. V gave up 7 bases and J gave up 6 bases; unmatched junction bases: 10. This CDR3 is built from 15 residues. The CDR3 reads CASNTLGQGAGELFF. DNA of the CDR3: TGTGCCAGCAACACCTTAGGACAGGGCGCCGGGGAGCTGTTTTTT.

CDR3 DNA: TGTGCCAGCAGGAACAGGGTCCCGGGGTACAATGAGCAGTTCTTC. Its translation: CASRNRVPGYNEQFF. The chain joins TRBV6-2 or TRBV6-3 to TRBJ2-1; maybe TRBD1 (6 bases). CDR1 is MNHEY and CDR2 is SVGEGT in the germline V gene. Trimming took 6 bases from V and 4 from J, leaving 16 bases between them. The CDR3 is made up of 15 amino acids.

This clonotype was seen more than once but under ten times. The chain couples TRBV6-1 to TRBJ2-5; 8 bases fit TRBD2. CDR1 is MNHNS, CDR2 SASEGT, per germline. Germline trimming cut 6 bases from V and 5 bases from J; bases unmatched to any gene: 8. The CDR3 is 14 residues long. The CDR3 here is CASSSGSAVETQYF. The CDR3 DNA follows: TGTGCCAGCAGCAGCGGGAGTGCGGTTGAGACCCAGTACTTC.

This chain connects TRBV14 to TRBJ1-1, with 7 positions matching TRBD1. V was clipped by 1 base and J by 4 bases; unmatched bases: 6. The CDR3 contains 15 residues. CDR1 is SGHDN, CDR2 FVKESK, per germline. The CDR3 reads CASSQGPGGGTEAFF. CDR3 DNA: TGTGCCAGCAGCCAAGGACCAGGGGGAGGCACTGAAGCTTTCTTT.

The genes are TRBV29-1 and TRBJ2-1; D possibly corresponds to TRBD2 (7 bases). This CDR3 has 15 amino acids. The V gene's germline CDR1 is SQVTM and CDR2 ANQGSEA. Between the trimmed V and J ends, which lost 6 bases and 8 bases, there was a span of 23 bases. CDR3 bases: TGCAGCGTCCCTCAGAGAGGGGGGGCTGGATATGAGCAGTTCTTC. Translation gives CSVPQRGGAGYEQFF.

The chain recombines TRBV20-1 with TRBJ2-1; 8 nucleotides align to TRBD1. The CDR3 sequence is 14 residues long. The ends lost 3 bases at V and 6 bases at J; junction bases unmatched: 7. Germline V gene lookup returns CDR1 DFQATT and CDR2 SNEGSKA (reference sequence). This CDR3 is CSARAGQDLNEQFF. Here the CDR3 DNA reads TGCAGTGCTAGGGCGGGACAGGATCTCAATGAGCAGTTCTTC.

The chain links TRBV6-5 to TRBJ2-2; 12 positions agree with TRBD2. The junction had 4 bases not matched to a gene; V was cut back by 6 bases and J by 5 bases. This CDR3 is 15 amino acids long. The germline CDR1 and CDR2 sequences are MNHEY and SVGAGI. The CDR3 loop is CASRTSGSETGELFF. In nucleotides, the CDR3 is TGTGCCAGCAGGACTAGCGGGAGCGAAACCGGGGAGCTGTTTTTT.

This chain joins TRBV15 and TRBJ1-1; a possible D gene is TRBD1 (5 bases). This CDR3 contains 17 residues. Germline CDR1 reads LNHNV; CDR2 reads YYDKDF (reference sequence). V was cut by 1 base and J by 0 bases, with 15 bases left in between. The CDR3 protein is CATSRGRTKAMNTEAFF. CDR3 in DNA: TGTGCCACCAGCAGAGGACGGACAAAAGCTATGAACACTGAAGCTTTCTTT.

The table lists this clonotype with many counts. The V call is TRBV6-5, the J call TRBJ2-5; 8 nucleotides match TRBD1. CDR3 length equals 14 residues. The trim removed 6 bases at V and 0 bases at J, leaving 3 bases unmatched. The germline V gene encodes CDR1 MNHEY and CDR2 SVGAGI. CDR3 region: CASSPDRDQETQYF. In nucleotides, the CDR3 is TGTGCCAGCAGCCCGGACAGGGACCAAGAGACCCAGTACTTC.

The chain employs TRBV29-1 and TRBJ2-7, with no clear D. The CDR3 consists of 13 residues. V was pared by 4 bases and J by 0 bases, with 10 bases between. Germline values: CDR1 SQVTM, CDR2 ANQGSEA. The CDR3, as DNA: TGCAGCGTTGCAGGTGCCGGCTCCTACGAGCAGTACTTC. Amino acid sequence: CSVAGAGSYEQYF.

This clonotype was detected ten times or more. V usage is TRBV12-3 or TRBV12-4 and J usage is TRBJ2-1, with 8 nucleotides matching TRBD2. With V trimmed by 4 bases and J by 3 bases, 17 bases remained unmatched. This CDR3 is built from 19 residues. The CDR3 coding sequence is TGTGCCAGCAGTTCCTCTCAGGCGGGAGGACCTTCCCTCTACAATGAGCAGTTCTTC. Its translation: CASSSSQAGGPSLYNEQFF.

J is TRBJ1-4 and V is TRBV6-5, with 9 bases aligning to TRBD1. After removal of 6 bases from V and 0 bases from J, the junction contained 2 bases not matched to a gene. The CDR3 runs 15 residues. Looked up from germline, CDR1 is MNHEY and CDR2 is SVGAGI. The CDR3 here is CASSYRGPTNEKLFF. DNA of the CDR3: TGTGCCAGCAGCTACAGGGGGCCAACTAATGAAAAACTGTTTTTT.

The V gene is TRBV12-3 or TRBV12-4, the J gene TRBJ2-5; 12 bases map to TRBD2. Judging by the DNA end, TRBJ2-7 fits better; the J call may be wrong. The CDR3 consists of 15 residues. CDR3 coding DNA: TGTGCCAGCAGGCCCCGACTAGCGGGAGTTGGCGAGCAGTACTTC. This codes for CASRPRLAGVGEQYF.

This clonotype turned up a few times. This sequence joins TRBV6-1 and TRBJ2-7, with D maybe TRBD2 (6 bases). Germline CDR1 is MNHNS and CDR2 is SASEGT. V was pared by 4 bases and J by 4 bases, with 20 bases between. The length of the CDR3 is 16 residues. CDR3 nucleotide sequence: TGTGCCAGCAGTGCGGGACTCCCGGACTACCCTTACGAGCAGTACTTC. Amino acids: CASSAGLPDYPYEQYF.

A few counts support this clonotype. This chain uses TRBV27 with TRBJ2-2, with 7 bases aligning to TRBD2. The V gene end was trimmed by 0 bases and the J gene end by 5 bases; junction bases not matched to a gene: 9. CDR1 and CDR2 from the germline V gene are MNHEY and SMNVEV (reference sequence). This CDR3 contains 17 residues. CDR3 protein: CASSLSGLAGVTGELFF. The CDR3 DNA is TGTGCCAGCAGTTTATCGGGACTGGCGGGAGTGACCGGGGAGCTGTTTTTT.

V is TRBV7-9 and J is TRBJ2-1; a weak D match, TRBD2 (6 bases). V dropped 1 base and J dropped 4 bases, with 14 bases sitting between them. This CDR3 has 16 amino acids. CDR1 SEHNR and CDR2 FQNEAQ come from the germline V gene (reference sequence). The DNA of the CDR3 is TGTGCCAGCAGCTTAGTGCGGAGGGCGGGTTACAATGAGCAGTTCTTC. This translates into CASSLVRRAGYNEQFF.

The chain carries TRBV15 and TRBJ2-7; the D gene is possibly TRBD2 (5 bases). Germline assignment: CDR1 LNHNV and CDR2 YYDKDF (reference sequence). The CDR3 contains 13 residues. The V gene lost 4 bases and the J gene lost 3 bases, with 10 bases spanning the gap. The CDR3 coding sequence is TGTGCCACCAGCACTCAGCGGTACTACGAGCAGTACTTC. Its protein product is CATSTQRYYEQYF.

The chain has TRBV20-1 and TRBJ2-7; no firm D call. CDR3 length: 13 amino acids. Germline CDR1 DFQATT, CDR2 SNEGSKA (reference sequence). The ends were cut back, 0 bases at V and 7 bases at J, with 13 bases in the middle. The CDR3 protein is CSARDGGLGEQYF. The CDR3 DNA is TGCAGTGCTAGAGACGGTGGTTTGGGGGAGCAGTACTTC.

The CDR3: CASGEGRRGFQETQYF. The CDR3, as DNA: TGTGCTAGTGGAGAAGGTCGGAGGGGGTTCCAAGAGACCCAGTACTTC. The genes are TRBV12-5 and TRBJ2-7, with D perhaps assigned TRBD1 or TRBD2 (6 bases each). The J call may be mistaken, given a closer DNA end match to TRBJ2-5. Germline-derived CDR1 and CDR2 are LGHNT and FRNRAP. The CDR3 loop spans 16 amino acids.

Comment on this clonotype: Sequence at one end of the junction differs from germline and may be a read error. V usage is TRBV4-2 and J usage is TRBJ2-3, with 9 bases lining up with TRBD2. The CDR3 has 17 amino acids. CDR1 is LGHNA and CDR2 is YNFKEQ in the germline V gene. The CDR3 loop reads CASSQALELAGADTQCF. CDR3 in DNA: TGTGCCAGCAGCCAAGCGTTGGAATTAGCGGGGGCAGATACGCAGTGTTTT.

The V gene is TRBV6-2 or TRBV6-3, the J gene TRBJ2-1; 10 bases match TRBD2. The germline V gene has CDR1 MNHEY and CDR2 SVGEGT. Trimming cost V 6 bases and J 7 bases; bases outside gene matches: 12. The CDR3 extends over 16 amino acids. DNA of the CDR3: TGTGCCAGCAGCACGCCGCTAGCGGGAGCGTTGAATGAGCAGTTCTTC. Protein sequence: CASSTPLAGALNEQFF.

The V gene is TRBV20-1, the J gene TRBJ2-7; perhaps TRBD1 as D (6 bases). Germline values: CDR1 DFQATT, CDR2 SNEGSKA (reference sequence). This CDR3 is 13 amino acids long. V gave up 5 bases and J gave up 2 bases, with 13 bases separating them. The DNA for the CDR3 is TGCAGTGCTTCCGACAGGCCTGCCTACGAGCAGTACTTC. It yields the protein CSASDRPAYEQYF.

This clonotype appeared a few times. This chain connects TRBV10-3 to TRBJ2-1; the match to TRBD2 covers 10 bases. The CDR3 is made up of 14 amino acids. Trimming at V came to 3 bases and at J to 8 bases, leaving 4 bases not matched to a gene. The germline gives CDR1 ENHRY, CDR2 SYGVKD. CDR3 nucleotide sequence: TGTGCCATCAGTGAAGGGACTAGCGTGGATGAGCAGTTCTTC. Its translation: CAISEGTSVDEQFF.